This entry lists 22 T cell receptor beta chains sequenced from one sample in a study of cytomegalovirus exposure and HLA in healthy donors. TCRdb's copy holds only in-frame clones and misses some; the assay was immunoSEQ multiplex PCR. Here the sample spans tens of thousands of clones, over 85% being singletons. Sequencing input: PBMCs. Source of these receptors: a woman in her thirties in good health and CMV-seronegative.

J is TRBJ1-3 and V is TRBV2; TRBD1 is a possible D gene (6 bases). The CDR3 runs 16 residues. Trimming removed 5 bases from V and 1 base from J, with 15 bases in between. Germline CDR1 reads SNHLY; CDR2 reads FYNNEI. As DNA, the CDR3 is TGTGCCAGCAGTCAACAGGGTTCTGGGTCTGGAAACACCATATATTTT. Its translation: CASSQQGSGSGNTIYF.

This clone was observed a few times. The genes are TRBV4-2 and TRBJ2-2, with TRBD1 matching over 7 bases. This CDR3 is built from 16 residues. With 6 bases clipped from V and 1 base from J, the junction kept 8 bases outside the gene matches. The V gene's germline CDR1 is LGHNA and CDR2 YNFKEQ. The CDR3 coding sequence is TGTGCCAGCAGGAGGGGGCGGACCGAGAACACCGGGGAGCTGTTTTTT. Translated, it gives CASRRGRTENTGELFF.

The CDR3 spells CASTLAGGPPGELFF. The CDR3 coding sequence is TGTGCCAGCACACTAGCGGGAGGGCCGCCCGGGGAGCTGTTTTTT. The V and J genes are TRBV5-4 and TRBJ2-2; 13 nucleotides align to TRBD2. After removal of 6 bases from V and 6 bases from J, the junction contained 5 bases not matched to a gene. CDR1 SGHNT and CDR2 YYREEE come from the germline V gene (reference sequence). This CDR3 has 15 residues.

Concerning this clone: Germline is not matched at one junction end, which may reflect a read error. This chain connects TRBV5-1 to TRBJ1-1; TRBD1 might be the D (5 bases). The CDR3 runs 13 residues. Germline lookup yields CDR1 SGHRS and CDR2 YFSETQ. CDR3 sequence: CTSNAQGGAEAFF. The CDR3 DNA reads as TGCACCAGCAACGCTCAGGGCGGGGCTGAAGCTTTCTTT.

The chain joins TRBV5-8 to TRBJ2-2; the D is unclear. V lost 1 base, J lost 5 bases, and 12 bases lay in between. The CDR3 runs to 15 residues. CDR1 and CDR2 from the germline V gene are SGHTS and YDEGEE. In nucleotides, the CDR3 is TGTGCCAGCAGCTTGTTCGGTCGGGTAACCGGGGAGCTGTTTTTT. As protein: CASSLFGRVTGELFF.

The sample holds one count of this clone. The rearrangement links TRBV5-6 to TRBJ2-5; possibly TRBD1 for D (6 bases). Germline CDR1 SGHDT, CDR2 YYEEEE. This CDR3 has 13 residues. V lost 2 bases and J lost 6, with 11 bases in between. As DNA, the CDR3 is TGTGCCAGCAGCTTACCACAGGGAAAGACCCAGTACTTC. Translated: CASSLPQGKTQYF.

The chain has TRBV27 and TRBJ1-2; TRBD1 matches 8 bases. Trimming cost V 6 bases and J 4 bases; bases outside gene matches: 10. CDR1 is MNHEY, CDR2 SMNVEV, per germline (reference sequence). The CDR3 sequence is 15 residues long. For the CDR3, the DNA is TGTGCCAGCAGGGGGTGGCAGGGGGCTCCCTATGGCTACACCTTC. Translated, it gives CASRGWQGAPYGYTF.

This chain uses TRBV2 with TRBJ2-5; 7 bases agree with TRBD2. The CDR3 runs 14 residues. Germline CDR1 reads SNHLY; CDR2 reads FYNNEI. The ends lost 8 bases at V and 1 base at J; junction bases unmatched: 7. CDR3 sequence reads: CASSWLAAQETQYF. In DNA form, the CDR3 reads TGTGCCAGCTCGTGGCTAGCGGCCCAAGAGACCCAGTACTTC.

The chain links TRBV7-8 to TRBJ1-4; 11 nucleotides line up with TRBD1. CDR1 SGHVS and CDR2 FQNEAQ come from the germline V gene. This CDR3 contains 15 residues. V shed 5 bases and J 10 bases; nucleotides not matched to a gene: 9. The CDR3 region is CASSDRDRGDGKLFF. For the CDR3, the DNA is TGTGCCAGCAGCGACCGGGACAGGGGGGATGGAAAACTGTTTTTT.

CDR3 amino acids: CASSYRSSGTAADTQYF. Here the CDR3 DNA reads TGTGCCAGCAGTTACCGATCTAGCGGGACGGCAGCAGATACGCAGTATTTT. The chain uses TRBV5-6 and TRBJ2-3; 9 bases match TRBD2. The length of the CDR3 is 17 residues. The ends lost 5 bases at V and 4 bases at J; junction bases unmatched: 14. Looked up from germline, CDR1 is SGHDT and CDR2 is YYEEEE.

This rearrangement joins TRBV28 to TRBJ2-7; perhaps TRBD2 as D (5 bases). The V end was cut by 4 bases, the J end by 4 bases, with 14 bases between. The CDR3 has 14 amino acids. The germline gives CDR1 MDHEN, CDR2 SYDVKM. The CDR3 bases are TGTGCCAGCAGTTCGACGGGGTTTAGGTACGAGCAGTACTTC. Its protein product is CASSSTGFRYEQYF.

The chain links TRBV4-1 to TRBJ2-1; D unclear. The CDR3 spans 16 residues. Germline loops: CDR1 MGHRA, CDR2 YSYEKL. Deletions cut 1 base from V and 2 bases from J, with 12 bases between. For the CDR3, the DNA is TGCGCCAGCAGCCAAGGGGCAGGCATCACCTACAATGAGCAGTTCTTC. Translation gives CASSQGAGITYNEQFF.

V usage is TRBV9 and J usage is TRBJ2-1; 10 bases agree with TRBD2. Germline loops: CDR1 SGDLS, CDR2 YYNGEE. V was clipped by 0 bases and J by 7 bases; unmatched bases: 7. CDR3 length: 16 amino acids. This CDR3 reads CASSVVRTSGKNEQFF. In DNA, the CDR3 is TGTGCCAGCAGCGTAGTTCGGACTAGCGGAAAAAATGAGCAGTTCTTC.

V is TRBV28 and J is TRBJ1-4, with a possible D match to TRBD1 (6 bases). Germline V gene sequence: CDR1 MDHEN, CDR2 SYDVKM. The germline V and J ends were trimmed by 2 bases and 7 bases, with 8 bases remaining between them. The CDR3 length is 13 residues. CDR3 sequence (DNA): TGTGCCAGCAGTTTACGAGGGGGTGAAAAACTGTTTTTT. Its protein is CASSLRGGEKLFF.

This chain connects TRBV4-2 to TRBJ2-1; D is uncertain. Germline CDR1 reads LGHNA; CDR2 reads YNFKEQ. This CDR3 has 13 residues. Between the trimmed V and J ends, which lost 2 bases and 8 bases, there was a span of 10 bases. The CDR3 loop reads CASSQSARYEQFF. As DNA, the CDR3 is TGTGCCAGCAGCCAAAGTGCGAGGTATGAGCAGTTCTTC.

The chain uses TRBV7-9 and TRBJ2-2, with TRBD2 matching 7 bases. V trimming: 10 bases; J trimming: 5 bases; junction bases outside the gene matches: 7. The germline V gene encodes CDR1 SEHNR and CDR2 FQNEAQ (reference sequence). The CDR3 extends over 13 amino acids. The CDR3 DNA reads as TGTGCCAACAGTCGGCGGGAGACCGGGGAGCTGTTTTTT. Encoded protein: CANSRRETGELFF.

This clone came up a few times. V and J are TRBV28 and TRBJ1-2; D not resolved. This CDR3 contains 11 residues. CDR1 is MDHEN, CDR2 SYDVKM, per germline. V was trimmed by 4 bases and J by 6 bases, leaving 6 bases between them. The CDR3 region has the DNA TGTGCCAGCAGTTATCTAGATGGCTACACCTTC. The encoded protein is CASSYLDGYTF.

The chain has TRBV30 and TRBJ1-2; D is undetermined. This CDR3 has 11 amino acids. Per germline, CDR1 GTSNPN and CDR2 SVGIG (reference sequence). The V gene lost 7 bases and the J gene lost 5 bases, with 11 bases spanning the gap. CDR3 in amino acids: CALTTGYGYTF. CDR3 DNA sequence: TGTGCCTTAACTACCGGGTATGGCTACACCTTC. Drawing the rest from reference TRBV30 and TRBJ1-2, the complete variable domain is SQTIHQWPATLVQPVGSPLSLECTVEGTSNPNLYWYRQAAGRGLQLLFYSVGIGQISSEVPQNLSASRPQDRQFILSSKKLLLSDSGFYLCALTTGYGYTFGSGTRLTVV.

This clone was found once. V and J are TRBV9 and TRBJ2-7; D not resolved. This CDR3 comprises 18 residues. V dropped 3 bases and J dropped 4 bases, with 26 bases sitting between them. Germline CDR1 is SGDLS and CDR2 is YYNGEE. This chain's CDR3 is CASSAAPSATRFSYEQYF. The CDR3 nucleotides read TGTGCCAGCAGCGCAGCCCCGAGCGCCACAAGGTTCTCGTACGAGCAGTACTTC.

This chain connects TRBV27 to TRBJ1-5; D might be TRBD1 (5 bases). V dropped 5 bases and J dropped 5 bases, with 34 bases sitting between them. The CDR3 contains 21 residues. Germline V gene lookup returns CDR1 MNHEY and CDR2 SMNVEV (reference sequence). CDR3 sequence reads: CASSPWGGPGLHRVPDQPQHF. The CDR3, as DNA: TGTGCCAGCAGTCCCTGGGGCGGACCAGGGCTCCACCGAGTACCCGATCAGCCCCAGCATTTT.

The chain combines TRBV5-1 with TRBJ2-7; no reliable D call. This CDR3 is built from 11 residues. Trimming stripped 1 base from V and 6 bases from J, with 5 bases between. The germline gives CDR1 SGHRS, CDR2 YFSETQ. The CDR3 reads CASSLHGEQYF. Written as DNA, the CDR3 is TGCGCCAGCAGCTTGCACGGCGAGCAGTACTTC.

This clone has just a few counts. The chain recombines TRBV7-3 with TRBJ2-3, with D perhaps TRBD2 (6 bases). The CDR3 consists of 13 residues. V lost 11 bases to trimming and J lost 3 bases, with 15 bases between them. Germline CDR1 and CDR2: SGHTA and FQGTGA. The CDR3 DNA sequence: TGTGCCCGCCGATGGGACTTAACAGATACGCAGTATTTT. It translates to CARRWDLTDTQYF.